This T cell receptor beta chain was sequenced in a study of blood T cell repertoires in COVID-19. Turning to the study itself: Acute and convalescent COVID-19 specimens originated in the United States, Italy and Spain. Sources were T cells, B-cell-depleted T cells, or PBMCs; the material itself was cDNA or gDNA.

Clones were read by immunoSEQ multiplex PCR, and TCRdb kept only the in-frame ones, dropping some. This sample carries approximately 240,000 clones, 85% to 90% of them seen once, and the ten largest clones take under 4%. Germline CDR1 SGHNT, CDR2 YENEEA. V lost 5 bases and J 0 bases, leaving 14 bases between the germline ends. The CDR3 totals 17 residues. Participant ages covered roughly 18 to 90 years across about two dozen US areas. Participant-reported clinical history was the basis for cohort assignment. This clonotype originated in a woman aged 18-35 years in a cohort exposed to, infected with or recovered from COVID-19 (not recorded which). The chain links TRBV11-3 to TRBJ2-6; D remains unclear. The sample comprised PBMCs or T cells enriched from blood (not recorded which). The CDR3 spells CASSRVIFSSGANVLTF. The CDR3 DNA is TGTGCCAGCAGCCGGGTTATCTTCAGCTCTGGGGCCAACGTCCTGACTTTC.